Following are 6 T cell receptor beta chains from one sample sequenced in a study of monozygotic twins with inflammatory bowel disease. No DNA is given; TCRdb re-called the 5' RACE reads and lists each CDR3 protein once. The table lists some 99,000 distinct CDR3 sequences. Sequencing input: blood. The receptors come from a human donor with ulcerative colitis or Crohn's disease, or a healthy co-twin of an affected twin (not recorded which).

The chain is built from TRBV5-1 and TRBJ1-4; there is no DNA to check the TCRdb D call of TRBD1. Germline values: CDR1 SGHRS, CDR2 YFSETQ. This CDR3 is 17 amino acids long. CDR3 region: CASSLGPTGGWNEKLFF. The whole variable domain, filled in from reference TRBV5-1 and TRBJ1-4, reads KAGVTQTPRYLIKTRGQQVTLSCSPISGHRSVSWYQQTPGQGLQFLFEYFSETQRNKGNFPGRFSGRQFSNSRSEMNVSTLELGDSALYLCASSLGPTGGWNEKLFFGSGTQLSVL.

The chain recombines TRBV28 with TRBJ2-2; TCRdb's assignment of TRBD1 cannot be checked, as there is no DNA. Germline V CDR1 and CDR2: MDHEN, SYDVKM. The CDR3 is 16 residues long. Here the CDR3 reads CASTAGTGGDTGELFF.

V and J are TRBV7-9 and TRBJ2-1; TCRdb lists TRBD1, though no DNA is available to test this call. The CDR3 runs 17 residues. Germline V gene lookup returns CDR1 SEHNR and CDR2 FQNEAQ (reference sequence). The CDR3 reads CASRPTRGRKEYNEQFF.

V gene TRBV5-1 combines with J gene TRBJ1-1; TCRdb calls TRBD1, which cannot be checked without DNA. Germline CDR1 and CDR2: SGHRS and YFSETQ. This CDR3 is built from 15 residues. This chain's CDR3 is CASSPGTALNTEAFF.

This clonotype is identified as large from frequency. The chain joins TRBV28 to TRBJ2-2; TCRdb calls TRBD1, which cannot be checked without DNA. The CDR3 consists of 13 residues. Germline CDR1 and CDR2: MDHEN and SYDVKM. The CDR3 spells CASSFRGTGELFF.

This chain links TRBV12-3 or TRBV12-4 with TRBJ1-5; TCRdb picks TRBD1, but there is no DNA to check that call. This CDR3 is 13 amino acids long. The CDR3 is CASSFQGNQPQHF.